This T cell receptor (beta chain) was found in a study of T cells in Graves' hyperthyroidism and ophthalmopathy (dated by TCRdb to between 2018 and 2020). Regarding the complete study: Peripheral blood samples were taken at the time of initial diagnosis, prior to any treatment. To identify distinguishing TCR V-J signatures, a discovery cohort of about 100 patients was used, comprising 43 with Graves' ophthalmopathy and around 57 with stable Graves' hyperthyroidism. Whether ophthalmopathy could be predicted prospectively was tested in an independent validation cohort made up of roughly 19 hyperthyroidism patients plus 17 patients who later progressed to ophthalmopathy. The approximately 97 discovery patients were randomly divided into training and test sets at a 7:3 ratio. Thyroid tissue and blood T-cell repertoires from more than 5 Graves' hyperthyroidism patients were also compared in the study. After blood sampling, hyperthyroidism patients were treated with methimazole at a starting dose of 30 mg daily, and ophthalmopathy patients were treated with high-dose intravenous methylprednisolone. The paper reports TCR Vbeta CDR3 sequencing of more than 120 peripheral blood samples: over 40 ophthalmopathy, under 80 hyperthyroidism and approximately 17 progressor patients.

Comment on this clonotype: What this receptor recognizes is not known. No much larger clonotype is one base removed from it; base qualities were not supplied.

The CDR3 has 15 amino acids, counting the end cysteine and phenylalanine. This entry keeps only the CDR3 DNA: 45 bases, framed from base 1. As encoded in the germline V gene (reference sequence), CDR1 is PRHDT while CDR2 is FYEKMQ. Relative to germline, V is missing 3 bases and J is missing 16 bases, with 18 bases of the junction outside any gene match. Paper-wide results and their limitations: Sample size was not statistically predetermined, and blinding of investigators to group allocation was not performed. Most expanded thyroid clonotypes (frequency above 0.001) were also found in blood, which suggests that blood repertoires may mirror thyroid immune responses. In validation, the model predicted progression to ophthalmopathy with approximately 71% sensitivity and about 73% specificity, a median of around six months before onset. Ophthalmopathy was separated from stable hyperthyroidism by a 13 V-J signature model, with around 88% sensitivity and roughly 81% specificity obtained in cross-validation and 80%/75% obtained in testing.

The TCR beta CDR3 regions were amplified from the RNA transcripts. The TCR CDR3 was subjected to a first round of RT-PCR using the HTBI primer set and the Qiagen OneStep RT-PCR kit. A second multiplex PCR round built the libraries, followed by size selection and purification. Paired-end sequencing of the libraries was performed with 100 bp reads on an Illumina HiSeq2000. Turning to the authors' computational methods: SOAPnuke was used to process the raw data, removing reads that contained adapters or uncalled bases, had a mean Phred below 15, or lacked an exact match to the constant primer or identifier. High-quality paired reads were merged using COPE v1.2.5, and each unique nucleotide sequence was defined as a clonotype. MiTCR v1.1 was used to align the clonotypes against IMGT TRBV, TRBD and TRBJ reference segments. Analysis was restricted to V-J combinations with a frequency above 0.0001, which covered roughly 99% of repertoires. The TCS score was defined as the ratio of F50 (clonal expansion) to E x V (chaos), calculated using BLOSUM62-based TCRdist between CDR3 peptides within each V-J. Welch's t-statistics and random forest reduced roughly 530 V-J features to about 13, which were used in a naive Bayes classifier (R e1071). TCRdb trimmed the raw reads at Q25, called clones with MiXCR and kept productive beta chains. Identical CDR3 protein sequences are pooled into one entry, listed with their most common genes and DNA. These V and J calls rely on TCRdb rather than the paper's analysis. The sample table contains fewer than 750,000 distinct CDR3 sequences; only one count was recorded for approximately 14% of them. Around 13% of the sample goes to the ten largest clones.

Moderately to severely active disease, a Clinical Activity Score of at least 3, a NOSPECS grade of at least 4, and a duration under 3 months were present in ophthalmopathy patients. The study excluded patients with uncontrolled infections, other autoimmune diseases, pregnancy or lactation. Diagnoses were established on the basis of clinical symptoms, serum thyroxine and TRAb, thyroid ultrasound, and orbital computed tomography. Ficoll-Paque density gradient centrifugation was used to isolate PBMCs from approximately 10 ml of fresh peripheral blood. Trizol reagent was used to extract total RNA, and RNA quality was then checked on an Agilent 2100 Bioanalyzer.

Specimen: blood. The sequence was obtained from a woman in her forties or fifties with Graves' ophthalmopathy. The chain was built from TRBV13 and TRBJ2-1; 7 middle bases align to TRBD2. The CDR3 region: CASSLDGGWGRAEFF. The DNA reads TGTGCCAGCAGCTTGGATGGAGGTTGGGGGAGGGCTGAATTCTTC. With all but the CDR3 taken from the reference TRBV13 and TRBJ2-1 genes, the full variable domain is: AAGVIQSPRHLIKEKRETATLKCYPIPRHDTVYWYQQGPGQDPQFLISFYEKMQSDKGSIPDRFSAQQFSDYHSELNMSSLELGDSALYFCASSLDGGWGRAEFFGPGTRLTVL.